This T cell receptor beta chain is from a study of T cells in Graves' hyperthyroidism and ophthalmopathy. Whole-study findings and limits: A model using 13 V-J features told ophthalmopathy apart from stable hyperthyroidism.

No ophthalmopathy progression within 18 months constituted stable Graves' hyperthyroidism. The CDR3 length is 15 residues. V gave up 6 bases and J gave up 3 bases; unmatched junction bases: 3. About this clonotype: Its specificity is unknown.

The TCR beta CDR3 regions underwent amplification using RNA transcripts as the source. In the first-round RT-PCR of the TCR CDR3, the HTBI primer set was used. One entry per CDR3 protein results from TCRdb running MiXCR on the multiplex PCR reads. The data contain about 500,000 distinct CDR3 sequences, around 17% of them singletons. This receptor was taken from a woman between 18 and 30 years old with Graves' hyperthyroidism. The sequencing input was blood. V usage is TRBV12-3 or TRBV12-4 and J usage is TRBJ2-1, with 12 bases identical to TRBD2. In nucleotides, the CDR3 is TGTGCCAGCAGGGCACTAGCGGGGGGCTACAATGAGCAGTTCTTC. It codes for CASRALAGGYNEQFF.